This is a list of T cell receptor beta chains from one sample in a study of T cell responses to AZD1222 COVID-19 vaccine. The data were produced by immunoSEQ multiplex PCR, yet TCRdb's version contains in-frame clones alone and is incomplete. Seen here are under 150,000 clones, about 91% observed once, and the top ten hold about 3.7%. The sequencing used peripheral blood, collected 28 days after the second AZD1222 dose. Every receptor here comes from an adult who received the AZD1222 COVID-19 vaccine. The CDR3 runs from the conserved cysteine through the conserved F or W. The D gene is left open where the match is weak. Size is omitted from some rows. Given values are once, few, many or a class for expanded clones.

-,-,TRBJ1-4,TRBV5-8,CASSLGQPNEKLFF,TGTGCCAGCAGCTTAGGTCAGCCTAATGAAAAACTGTTTTTT
-,-,TRBJ2-5,TRBV5-1,CASSLGGRGGQETQYF,TGCGCCAGCAGCTTAGGGGGAAGGGGTGGCCAAGAGACCCAGTACTTC
TRBD1,-,TRBJ2-1,TRBV28,CASIRDRVSNEQFF,TGTGCCAGCATCCGGGACAGGGTTTCCAATGAGCAGTTCTTC
-,-,TRBJ1-2,TRBV18,CASSPRQGERWNGYTF,TGTGCCAGCTCACCACGGCAGGGTGAGAGGTGGAATGGCTACACCTTC
TRBD2,-,TRBJ2-1,TRBV2,CASLEAGGEQFF,TGTGCCAGCCTGGAAGCGGGGGGTGAGCAGTTCTTC
-,-,TRBJ1-1,TRBV25-1,CASSELAGAVAEAFF,TGTGCCAGCAGTGAATTAGCGGGAGCCGTCGCTGAAGCTTTCTTT
-,once,TRBJ2-3,TRBV19,CASSIGGSTDTQYF,TGTGCCAGTAGTATTGGCGGCAGCACAGATACGCAGTATTTT
-,-,TRBJ2-3,TRBV6-6,CASSYSGGRGTDTQYF,TGTGCCAGCAGTTACTCTGGCGGGCGAGGAACAGATACGCAGTATTTT
TRBD1,-,TRBJ1-1,TRBV5-1,CASSLIQGNIGEAFF,TGCGCCAGCAGCTTGATACAGGGGAATATTGGTGAAGCTTTCTTT
-,-,TRBJ1-1,TRBV5-6,CASSLVWGSTEAFF,TGTGCCAGCAGCTTGGTATGGGGGAGCACTGAAGCTTTCTTT
-,-,TRBJ2-1,TRBV4-2,CASSQEVTHNEQFF,TGTGCCAGCAGCCAAGAGGTTACGCACAATGAGCAGTTCTTC
-,-,TRBJ1-3,TRBV6-5,CASVANSGNTIYF,TGTGCCAGCGTCGCTAACTCTGGAAACACCATATATTTT
TRBD1,-,TRBJ1-3,TRBV28,CASSFLGGTGGTKNTIYF,TGTGCCAGCAGTTTTTTGGGCGGGACAGGGGGCACCAAAAACACCATATATTTT
TRBD2,-,TRBJ2-3,TRBV3-1/TRBV3-2,CASSQVPGGKDTQYF,TGTGCCAGCAGCCAAGTCCCGGGAGGAAAAGATACGCAGTATTTT
-,-,TRBJ2-2,TRBV14,CASSQVRNTGELFF,TGTGCCAGCAGCCAAGTAAGAAACACCGGGGAGCTGTTTTTT